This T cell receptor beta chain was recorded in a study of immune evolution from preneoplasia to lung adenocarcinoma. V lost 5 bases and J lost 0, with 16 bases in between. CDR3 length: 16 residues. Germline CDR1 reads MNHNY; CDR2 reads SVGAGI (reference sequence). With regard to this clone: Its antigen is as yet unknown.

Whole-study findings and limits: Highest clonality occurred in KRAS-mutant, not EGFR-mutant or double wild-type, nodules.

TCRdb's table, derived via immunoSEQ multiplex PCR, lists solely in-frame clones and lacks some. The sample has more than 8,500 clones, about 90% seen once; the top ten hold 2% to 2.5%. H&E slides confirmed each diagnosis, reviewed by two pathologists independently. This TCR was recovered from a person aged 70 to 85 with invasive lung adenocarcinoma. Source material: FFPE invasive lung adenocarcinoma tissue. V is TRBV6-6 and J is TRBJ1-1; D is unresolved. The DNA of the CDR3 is TGTGCCAGCAGTGCATCCCTATGGGGAATGAACACTGAAGCTTTCTTT. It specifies CASSASLWGMNTEAFF.